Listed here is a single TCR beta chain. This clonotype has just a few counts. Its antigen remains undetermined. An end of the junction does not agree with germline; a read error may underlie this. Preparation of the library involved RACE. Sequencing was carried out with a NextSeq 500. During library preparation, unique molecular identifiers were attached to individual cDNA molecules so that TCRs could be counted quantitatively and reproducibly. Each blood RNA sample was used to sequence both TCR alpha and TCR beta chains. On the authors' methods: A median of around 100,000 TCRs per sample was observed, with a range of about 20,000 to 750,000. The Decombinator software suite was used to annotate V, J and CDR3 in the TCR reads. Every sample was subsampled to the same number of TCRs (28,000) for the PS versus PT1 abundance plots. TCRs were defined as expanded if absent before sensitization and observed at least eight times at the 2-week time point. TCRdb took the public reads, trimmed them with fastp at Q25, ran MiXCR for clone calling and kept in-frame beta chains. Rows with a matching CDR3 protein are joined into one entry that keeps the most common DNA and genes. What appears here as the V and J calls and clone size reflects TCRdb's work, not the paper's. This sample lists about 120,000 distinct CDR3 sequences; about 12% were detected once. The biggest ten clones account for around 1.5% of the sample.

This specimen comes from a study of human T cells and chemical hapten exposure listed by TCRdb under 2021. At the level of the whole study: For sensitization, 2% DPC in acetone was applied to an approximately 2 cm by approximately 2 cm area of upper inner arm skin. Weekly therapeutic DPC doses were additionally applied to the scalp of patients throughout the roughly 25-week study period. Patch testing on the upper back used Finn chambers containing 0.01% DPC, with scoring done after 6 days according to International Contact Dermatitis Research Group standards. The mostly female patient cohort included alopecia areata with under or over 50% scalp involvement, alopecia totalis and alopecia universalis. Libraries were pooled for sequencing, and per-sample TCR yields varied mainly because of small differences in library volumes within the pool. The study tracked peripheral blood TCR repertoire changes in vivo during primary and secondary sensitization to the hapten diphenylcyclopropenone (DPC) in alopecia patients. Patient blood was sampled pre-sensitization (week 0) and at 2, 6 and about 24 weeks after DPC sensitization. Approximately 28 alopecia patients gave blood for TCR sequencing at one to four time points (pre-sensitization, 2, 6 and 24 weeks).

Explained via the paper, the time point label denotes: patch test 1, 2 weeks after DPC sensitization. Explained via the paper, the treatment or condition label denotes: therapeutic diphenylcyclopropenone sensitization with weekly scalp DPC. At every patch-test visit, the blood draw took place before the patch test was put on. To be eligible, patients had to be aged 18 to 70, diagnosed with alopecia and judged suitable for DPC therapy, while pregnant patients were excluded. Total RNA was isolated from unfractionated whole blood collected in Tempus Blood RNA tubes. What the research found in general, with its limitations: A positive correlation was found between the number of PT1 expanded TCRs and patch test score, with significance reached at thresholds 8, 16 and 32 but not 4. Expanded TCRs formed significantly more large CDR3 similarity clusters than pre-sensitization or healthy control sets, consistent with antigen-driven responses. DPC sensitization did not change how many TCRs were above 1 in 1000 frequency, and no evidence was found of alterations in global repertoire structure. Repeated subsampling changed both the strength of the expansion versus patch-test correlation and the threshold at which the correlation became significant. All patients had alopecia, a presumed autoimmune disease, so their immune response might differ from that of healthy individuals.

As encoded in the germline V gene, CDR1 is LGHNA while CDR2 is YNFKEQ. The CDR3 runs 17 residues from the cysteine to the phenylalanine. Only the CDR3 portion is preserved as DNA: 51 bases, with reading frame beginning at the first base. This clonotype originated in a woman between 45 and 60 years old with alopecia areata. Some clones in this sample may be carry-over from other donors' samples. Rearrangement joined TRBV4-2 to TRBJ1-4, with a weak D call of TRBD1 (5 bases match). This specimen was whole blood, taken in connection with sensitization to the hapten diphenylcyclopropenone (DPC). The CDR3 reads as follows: CANSQDQGGATNEKLFF. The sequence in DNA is TGTGCCAACAGCCAAGATCAGGGCGGTGCAACTAATGAAAAACTGTTTTTT.